Below, 29 T cell receptor beta chains from the same sample are listed, as sequenced in a study of blood T cell repertoires in COVID-19 (dated by TCRdb to the early 2020s). Libraries were constructed by the immunoSEQ multiplex PCR assay. TCRdb limited this immuneACCESS table to in-frame rearrangements with V and J called. A share of clones is missing; checked studies link under half to unresolved V genes, and the rest is unexplained. This sample lists around 130,000 clones; 65% to 85% were detected once. Clones ranked in the top ten supply about 8.9% of the sample. The material sequenced was peripheral blood. The receptors were sampled from a man aged 25-45 years with COVID-19, enrolled during active disease.

This clone was recorded only once. The chain recombines TRBV15 with TRBJ2-3, with D possibly TRBD1 on 5 matching bases. The CDR3 covers 15 residues. Germline V gene data show CDR1 as LNHNV and CDR2 as YYDKDF (reference sequence). V lost 0 bases, J lost 6 bases, and 13 bases lay in between. CDR3 in DNA: TGTGCCACCAGCAGAGAAATAGGGGCGGTCGATACGCAGTATTTT. Translating gives CATSREIGAVDTQYF.

This rearrangement joins TRBV28 to TRBJ2-3; possibly TRBD1 for D (7 bases). The V end was cut by 5 bases, the J end by 2 bases, with 23 bases between. The CDR3 runs 18 residues. The V gene's germline CDR1 is MDHEN and CDR2 SYDVKM. This CDR3 is CASSPRQGGKPSTDTQYF. In DNA, the CDR3 is TGTGCCAGCAGTCCACGACAGGGCGGGAAGCCCTCCACAGATACGCAGTATTTT.

V usage is TRBV2 and J usage is TRBJ2-1; D perhaps matches TRBD2 (5 bases). This CDR3 region has 14 residues. Germline V gene data show CDR1 as SNHLY and CDR2 as FYNNEI. Trimming removed 3 bases at V and 9 bases at J, with 15 bases between. The CDR3 DNA reads as TGTGCCAGCAGTGACCCTAGTTGGAGGATTGAGCAGTTCTTC. Amino acid sequence: CASSDPSWRIEQFF. Supplemented by reference TRBV2 and TRBJ2-1, the full variable domain reads EPEVTQTPSHQVTQMGQEVILRCVPISNHLYFYWYRQILGQKVEFLVSFYNNEISEKSEIFDDQFSVERPDGSNFTLKIRSTKLEDSAMYFCASSDPSWRIEQFFGPGTRLTVL.

This clone was seen a few times. This chain uses TRBV28 with TRBJ1-5; D remains unclear. Deletions cut 5 bases from V and 4 bases from J, with 18 bases between. The CDR3 is 16 residues long. Germline V gives CDR1 MDHEN, CDR2 SYDVKM. The CDR3 protein is CASSLLMDVFNQPQHF. The CDR3, as DNA: TGTGCCAGCAGTCTACTAATGGATGTTTTTAATCAGCCCCAGCATTTT.

The chain is built from TRBV7-9 and TRBJ1-1; D not resolved. This CDR3 is 14 amino acids long. Germline values: CDR1 SEHNR, CDR2 FQNEAQ (reference sequence). V lost 0 bases to trimming and J lost 3 bases, with 8 bases between them. CDR3 sequence: CASSLAGGYTEAFF. The CDR3 DNA follows: TGTGCCAGCAGCTTAGCAGGAGGGTACACTGAAGCTTTCTTT.

The chain links TRBV7-3 to TRBJ2-5, with 8 nucleotides matching TRBD1. Germline values: CDR1 SGHTA, CDR2 FQGTGA. The CDR3 is made up of 15 amino acids. V lost 0 bases to trimming and J lost 1 base; unmatched junction nucleotides: 1. CDR3 coding DNA: TGTGCCAGCAGCTTAACCCAGGGGGCCCAAGAGACCCAGTACTTC. It is translated as CASSLTQGAQETQYF.

Notes on this clone: The same CDR3 can be traced to other DNA sequences in this sample. The chain is built from TRBV4-2 and TRBJ2-1, with 9 bases aligning to TRBD2. The germline CDR1 and CDR2 sequences are LGHNA and YNFKEQ. V trimming: 3 bases; J trimming: 5 bases; junction bases outside the gene matches: 5. CDR3 size: 15 residues. The CDR3 protein is CASSQRLAANNEQFF. As DNA, the CDR3 is TGTGCCAGCAGCCAGAGACTAGCGGCCAACAATGAGCAGTTCTTC.

The chain carries TRBV3-1 (or the pseudogene TRBV3-2) and TRBJ2-3; D unresolved. Looked up from germline, CDR1 is LGHDT and CDR2 is YNNKEL (reference sequence). V was shortened by 3 bases and J by 8 bases, with 18 bases between the two germline ends. The CDR3 sequence is 15 residues long. The CDR3 sequence: CASSQNPQAMGTQYF. The CDR3 DNA reads TGTGCCAGCAGCCAGAACCCCCAGGCAATGGGTACGCAGTATTTT.

This chain connects TRBV30 to TRBJ2-2; perhaps TRBD1 as D (6 bases). CDR3 length equals 12 residues. V dropped 3 bases and J dropped 8 bases, with 10 bases sitting between them. Germline V lookup: CDR1 GTSNPN, CDR2 SVGIG (reference sequence). The CDR3 DNA follows: TGTGCCTGGAGAACAGGGTTGGGGGAGCTGTTTTTT. Its protein is CAWRTGLGELFF.

The chain carries TRBV12-3 or TRBV12-4 and TRBJ1-2; the D gene is possibly TRBD1 (6 bases). CDR3 length: 13 residues. The V gene lost 4 bases and the J gene lost 3 bases, with 9 bases spanning the gap. This chain's CDR3 is CASSSQGHYGYTF. In nucleotides, the CDR3 is TGTGCCAGCAGTTCACAGGGTCACTATGGCTACACCTTC.

V is TRBV15 and J is TRBJ2-7; 9 bases line up with TRBD1. In germline, CDR1 is LNHNV, CDR2 YYDKDF (reference sequence). Losses at the gene ends were 1 base for V and 5 bases for J; bases not matched to a gene: 6. CDR3 size: 15 residues. CDR3 nucleotide sequence: TGTGCCACCAGCAGAGGGGCGAGACAGGGGGACGAGCAGTACTTC. Its translation is CATSRGARQGDEQYF. Filled out from reference TRBV15 and TRBJ2-7, the complete variable domain reads DAMVIQNPRYQVTQFGKPVTLSCSQTLNHNVMYWYQQKSSQAPKLLFHYYDKDFNNEADTPDNFQSRRPNTSFCFLDIRSPGLGDTAMYLCATSRGARQGDEQYFGPGTRLTVT.

This chain links TRBV10-3 with TRBJ2-1, with 12 bases that match TRBD2. Germline-derived CDR1 and CDR2 are ENHRY and SYGVKD. After removal of 9 bases from V and 6 bases from J, the junction contained 9 bases not matched to a gene. This CDR3 region has 15 residues. CDR3 sequence reads: CAIPLRLAGVNEQFF. The CDR3 coding sequence is TGTGCCATTCCCCTGAGACTAGCGGGAGTCAATGAGCAGTTCTTC.

The rearrangement uses TRBV28 and TRBJ2-7; TRBD2 might be the D (5 bases). Per the germline V gene, CDR1 is MDHEN and CDR2 is SYDVKM. V shed 5 bases and J shed 2 bases, with 16 bases lying between them. CDR3 length equals 15 residues. CDR3 sequence (DNA): TGTGCCAGCAGTACTACCGGAGGTAATCCCTACGAGCAGTACTTC. This sequence encodes CASSTTGGNPYEQYF.

CDR3 DNA sequence: TGTGCCAGCAACCCGTCAGGGGGTACGAGGAACACCATATATTTT. It codes for CASNPSGGTRNTIYF. This rearrangement joins TRBV6-2 or TRBV6-3 to TRBJ1-3, with 7 bases lining up with TRBD1. The ends lost 7 bases at V and 7 bases at J; junction bases unmatched: 13. CDR1 and CDR2 from the germline V gene are MNHEY and SVGEGT. This CDR3 contains 15 residues.

The V gene is TRBV5-6, the J gene TRBJ1-5; a weak D match, TRBD1 (5 bases). The CDR3 extends over 15 amino acids. Trimming pared 4 bases from V and 8 bases from J, leaving 19 bases between. Germline CDR1 SGHDT, CDR2 YYEEEE. CDR3 in DNA: TGTGCCAGCAGCCCGGGGGGACTCTCGATCGAGCCCCAGCATTTT. It specifies CASSPGGLSIEPQHF.

The V gene is TRBV6-5, the J gene TRBJ1-4; D is possibly TRBD1 (5 bases). The CDR3 spans 14 residues. V lost 2 bases and J 8 bases, leaving 12 bases between the germline ends. The germline V gene has CDR1 MNHEY and CDR2 SVGAGI. As DNA, the CDR3 is TGTGCCAGCAGTTACCTCCAGGGAGGCGAAAAACTGTTTTTT. Translating gives CASSYLQGGEKLFF.

This clone was recorded once. This chain uses TRBV5-8 with TRBJ2-1; 14 positions match TRBD2. V lost 3 bases to trimming and J lost 7 bases; unmatched junction nucleotides: 6. Germline CDR1 and CDR2: SGHTS and YDEGEE. This CDR3 spans 16 amino acids. CDR3 in DNA: TGTGCCAGCAGCTACACCGGGACTAGCGGGAGTAATGAGCAGTTCTTC. Translated: CASSYTGTSGSNEQFF.

J is TRBJ2-1 and V is TRBV10-3, with 12 bases matching TRBD2. CDR1 and CDR2 from the germline V gene are ENHRY and SYGVKD. Germline trimming cut 5 bases from V and 8 bases from J; bases unmatched to any gene: 4. CDR3 size: 14 residues. CDR3 DNA: TGTGCCATCAGTCCCCTAGCGGGAGGGGATGAGCAGTTCTTC. Amino acid sequence: CAISPLAGGDEQFF.

V and J are TRBV30 and TRBJ1-2, with a tentative D call TRBD1 (6 bases). V was trimmed by 5 bases and J by 7 bases, leaving 11 bases between them. The CDR3 length is 11 residues. The germline CDR1 and CDR2 sequences are GTSNPN and SVGIG (reference sequence). In DNA, the CDR3 is TGTGCCTGGGACACAGGGCTTGGCTACACCTTC. It encodes CAWDTGLGYTF. Full variable domain (remainder filled in from reference TRBV30 and TRBJ1-2): SQTIHQWPATLVQPVGSPLSLECTVEGTSNPNLYWYRQAAGRGLQLLFYSVGIGQISSEVPQNLSASRPQDRQFILSSKKLLLSDSGFYLCAWDTGLGYTFGSGTRLTVV.

This clone was recorded a few times. The V gene is TRBV4-2, the J gene TRBJ2-7, with 9 positions matching TRBD2. The germline V gene has CDR1 LGHNA and CDR2 YNFKEQ. The junction had 8 bases not matched to a gene; V was cut back by 0 bases and J by 5 bases. The CDR3 is 16 residues long. The CDR3 sequence is CASSQEAGGPSNEQYF. Here the CDR3 DNA reads TGTGCCAGCAGCCAAGAGGCGGGAGGGCCCTCTAACGAGCAGTACTTC.

The rearrangement uses TRBV4-3 and TRBJ1-2, with TRBD1 matching 9 bases. The V gene end was trimmed by 0 bases and the J gene end by 4 bases; junction bases not matched to a gene: 6. The CDR3 covers 16 residues. Germline-derived CDR1 and CDR2 are LGHNA and YSLEER. DNA for the CDR3: TGCGCCAGCAGCCAAGATTTATGGGACAGGGCCTATGGCTACACCTTC. It codes for CASSQDLWDRAYGYTF.

The V call is TRBV9, the J call TRBJ2-7; 8 nucleotides agree with TRBD1. Germline V CDR1 and CDR2: SGDLS, YYNGEE. The CDR3 is made up of 12 amino acids. Trimming took 3 bases from V and 6 from J; bases not matched to a gene: 2. The CDR3 DNA is TGTGCCAGCAGCGACAGGGGGGTCGAGCAGTACTTC. Residues: CASSDRGVEQYF.

This chain connects TRBV3-1 (or the pseudogene TRBV3-2) to TRBJ1-6, with D perhaps TRBD1 (5 bases). The CDR3 is made up of 16 amino acids. With 4 bases removed from V and 0 bases from J, the gap between germline ends came to 10 bases. CDR1 and CDR2 from the germline V gene are LGHDT and YNNKEL (reference sequence). CDR3 DNA: TGTGCCAGCAGCCCGACGGGGGGCTCCTATAATTCACCCCTCCACTTT. This encodes CASSPTGGSYNSPLHF.

The sample holds a few counts of this clone. The chain joins TRBV27 to TRBJ2-3, with 7 bases identical to TRBD2. The CDR3 has 17 amino acids. CDR1 is MNHEY, CDR2 SMNVEV, per germline (reference sequence). V trimming: 1 base; J trimming: 5 bases; junction bases outside the gene matches: 12. The CDR3 reads CASSLYPPGGSGDTQYF. The CDR3 DNA is TGTGCCAGCAGTTTATACCCCCCGGGCGGGAGTGGAGATACGCAGTATTTT.

The chain couples TRBV5-4 to TRBJ1-1, with a possible D match to TRBD1 (6 bases). The CDR3 runs to 12 residues. Trimming cost V 0 bases and J 11 bases, with 11 bases left between them. Germline V gene lookup returns CDR1 SGHNT and CDR2 YYREEE (reference sequence). The CDR3 spells CASSLGQAPAFF. In DNA form, the CDR3 reads TGTGCCAGCAGCTTGGGACAGGCTCCGGCTTTCTTT.

Concerning this clone: Other DNA sequences within the sample encode an identical CDR3. V gene TRBV6-5 combines with J gene TRBJ2-3, with TRBD1 matching over 7 bases. Unmatched junction bases numbered 4, after V lost 6 bases and J lost 1 base. This CDR3 is built from 14 residues. CDR1 MNHEY and CDR2 SVGAGI come from the germline V gene. CDR3 in DNA: TGTGCCAGCAGCCTTACAGGGGGCACAGATACGCAGTATTTT. This encodes CASSLTGGTDTQYF.

The chain employs TRBV6-5 and TRBJ1-1; D is possibly TRBD1 (5 bases). CDR3 length equals 14 residues. CDR1 and CDR2 (germline): MNHEY, SVGAGI. The V and J ends lost 6 bases and 3 bases respectively, with 14 bases between them. DNA of the CDR3: TGTGCCAGCAGCCTAATGGGGGGGGACACTGAAGCTTTCTTT. It codes for CASSLMGGDTEAFF.

The V gene is TRBV2, the J gene TRBJ1-2, with TRBD1 matching over 7 bases. J lost 7 bases, V lost 6 bases, and 17 bases had no gene match. CDR3 length: 16 amino acids. Per the germline V gene, CDR1 is SNHLY and CDR2 is FYNNEI. The CDR3 sequence is CASSRDRDSRTGGYTF. The CDR3 nucleotides read TGTGCCAGCAGCCGGGACAGAGACTCTAGAACGGGTGGCTACACCTTC.

J is TRBJ1-1 and V is TRBV4-2, with D possibly being TRBD1 (6 bases). Trimming left V 3 bases short and J 8 bases short, with 16 bases between. This CDR3 comprises 14 residues. CDR1 and CDR2 (germline): LGHNA, YNFKEQ. The CDR3 DNA reads as TGTGCCAGCAGCCAGGAATCGTCAGGGGCAGAAGCTTTCTTT. This encodes CASSQESSGAEAFF.